A selection of T cell receptor beta chains follows, all from one sample in a study of neurological immune-mediated disorders. TCRdb called the 5' RACE reads again in MiXCR, with one record for every CDR3 protein. The repertoire has 87,000 or so distinct CDR3 sequences, around 3.6% of them found once; the top ten carry 2.5% to 3%. The source material was PBMCs. The receptor source for this set is a woman between 45 and 60 years old with multiple sclerosis. Each CDR3 is given without its conserved first and last residue.

CDR3 length	J gene	V gene	CDR3 protein
12	TRBJ1-2	TRBV10-2	AGARDPARYGYT
15	TRBJ1-2	TRBV11-2	ASSSTDTTGGADGYT
11	TRBJ2-7	TRBV7-9	ASTAWGGSEQY
11	TRBJ2-3	TRBV7-2	ASSLDRTDTQY
11	TRBJ2-3	TRBV7-2	ASSLAPTDTQY
14	TRBJ2-1	TRBV7-2	ASETGTGSSYNEQF
11	TRBJ2-7	TRBV6-2/TRBV6-3	ASSRPGSYEQY
15	TRBJ2-1	TRBV20-1	SANAAGTSGGLNEQF
16	TRBJ1-5	TRBV20-1	SASTGTGSSYSNQPQH
10	TRBJ2-2	TRBV12-5	DSARADGELF
11	TRBJ2-7	TRBV7-9	ASSLDYPYEQY
13	TRBJ2-2	TRBV5-1	ASRLRTGMIGELF
12	TRBJ2-7	TRBV20-1	SARGRRSSYEQY
12	TRBJ2-6	TRBV7-3	ASSSFSGANVLT
13	TRBJ2-3	TRBV20-1	SAREGGGAKDTQY
11	TRBJ1-1	TRBV25-1	ASSLGARSEAF
9	TRBJ1-2	TRBV5-6	ASSLYQYIT
12	TRBJ2-2	TRBV20-1	SARDGGNTGELF
11	TRBJ1-5	TRBV7-2	ASSPRVDKTQN
10	TRBJ2-2	TRBV29-1	SVSTRTGELF
9	TRBJ1-3	TRBV20-1	SARDQKTIY
11	TRBJ2-5	TRBV27	ASSPRRGETQY
13	TRBJ2-3	TRBV14	ASSQTGFSTDTQY
12	TRBJ2-7	TRBV20-1	SANRGGENYEQY
12	TRBJ1-1	TRBV4-3	ASSLLQGDTEAF
11	TRBJ2-5	TRBV7-8	ASSLPLAETQY
12	TRBJ2-6	TRBV27	ASSFFSGANVLT